This T cell receptor beta chain was captured in a study of blood T cell repertoires in COVID-19. Study-wide context: Nucleic acid was either cDNA or gDNA, and it came from T cells, B-cell-depleted T cells, or PBMCs.

The CDR3 spans 15 residues. The germline CDR1 and CDR2 sequences are SGHVS and FQNEAQ. V lost 5 bases, J lost 9 bases, and 23 bases lay in between. A Seattle source enrolled patients during active infection and followed them longitudinally. The protocol was immunoSEQ multiplex PCR, while the TCRdb copy is restricted to in-frame clones and leaves out a portion. The top ten clones hold roughly an eighth of a sample with about 480,000 clones, about 91% of them seen once. The sample taken for sequencing was peripheral blood. The V and J genes are TRBV7-8 and TRBJ2-7, with D maybe TRBD1 (5 bases). The receptor's source is a woman in her forties or fifties with COVID-19, enrolled during active disease. The CDR3 nucleotides read TGTGCCAGCAGCCCCCACCGTGAGTCGAGACAGACGCAGTACTTC. It specifies CASSPHRESRQTQYF.